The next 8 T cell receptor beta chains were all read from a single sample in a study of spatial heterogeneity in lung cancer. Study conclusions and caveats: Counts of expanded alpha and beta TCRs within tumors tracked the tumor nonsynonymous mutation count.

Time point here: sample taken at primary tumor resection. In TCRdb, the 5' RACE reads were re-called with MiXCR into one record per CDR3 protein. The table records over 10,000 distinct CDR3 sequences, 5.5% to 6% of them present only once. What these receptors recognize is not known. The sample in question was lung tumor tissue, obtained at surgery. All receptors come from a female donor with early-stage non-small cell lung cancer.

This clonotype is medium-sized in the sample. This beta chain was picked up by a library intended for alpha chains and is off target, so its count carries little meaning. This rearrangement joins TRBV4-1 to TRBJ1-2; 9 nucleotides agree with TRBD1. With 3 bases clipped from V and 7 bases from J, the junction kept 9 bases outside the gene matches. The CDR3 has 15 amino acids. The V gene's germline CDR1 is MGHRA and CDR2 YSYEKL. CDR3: CASSQVGQGEAGYTF. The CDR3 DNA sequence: TGCGCCAGCAGCCAGGTGGGACAGGGAGAAGCTGGCTACACCTTC.

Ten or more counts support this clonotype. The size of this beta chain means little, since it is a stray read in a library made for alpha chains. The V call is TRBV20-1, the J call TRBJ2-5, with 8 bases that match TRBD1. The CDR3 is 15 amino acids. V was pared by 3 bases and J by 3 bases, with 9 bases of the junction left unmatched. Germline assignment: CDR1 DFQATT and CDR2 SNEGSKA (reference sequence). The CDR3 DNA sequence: TGCAGTGCTAGTAGGGTGTTACAGGGGGAAGAGACCCAGTACTTC. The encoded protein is CSASRVLQGEETQYF.

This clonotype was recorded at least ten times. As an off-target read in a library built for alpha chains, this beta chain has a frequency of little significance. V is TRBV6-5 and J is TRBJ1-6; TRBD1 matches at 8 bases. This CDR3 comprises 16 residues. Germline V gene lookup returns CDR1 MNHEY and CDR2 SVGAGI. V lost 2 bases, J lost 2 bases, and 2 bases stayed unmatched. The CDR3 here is CASSYGQGPYNSPLHF. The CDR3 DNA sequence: TGTGCCAGCAGTTACGGACAGGGTCCCTATAATTCACCCCTCCACTTT.

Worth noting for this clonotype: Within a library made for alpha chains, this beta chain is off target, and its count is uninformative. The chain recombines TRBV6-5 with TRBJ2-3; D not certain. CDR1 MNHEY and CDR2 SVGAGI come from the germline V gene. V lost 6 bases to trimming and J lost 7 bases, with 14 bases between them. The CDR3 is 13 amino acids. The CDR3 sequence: CASREPVVYTQYF. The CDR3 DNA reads TGTGCCAGCAGAGAACCGGTAGTCTATACGCAGTATTTT.

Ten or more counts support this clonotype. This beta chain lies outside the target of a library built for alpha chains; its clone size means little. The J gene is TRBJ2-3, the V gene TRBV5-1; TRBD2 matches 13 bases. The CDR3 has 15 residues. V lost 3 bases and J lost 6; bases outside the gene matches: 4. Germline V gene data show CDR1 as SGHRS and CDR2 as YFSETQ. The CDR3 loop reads CASSSGLAGKDTQYF. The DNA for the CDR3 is TGCGCCAGCAGCTCGGGACTAGCGGGGAAGGATACGCAGTATTTT.

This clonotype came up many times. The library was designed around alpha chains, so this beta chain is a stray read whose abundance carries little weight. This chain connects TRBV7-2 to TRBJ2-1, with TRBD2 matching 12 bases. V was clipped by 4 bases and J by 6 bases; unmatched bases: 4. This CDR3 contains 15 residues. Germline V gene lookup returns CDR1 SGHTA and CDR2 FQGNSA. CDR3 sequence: CASSSSGGAINEQFF. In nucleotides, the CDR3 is TGTGCCAGCAGCTCTAGCGGGGGGGCAATCAATGAGCAGTTCTTC.

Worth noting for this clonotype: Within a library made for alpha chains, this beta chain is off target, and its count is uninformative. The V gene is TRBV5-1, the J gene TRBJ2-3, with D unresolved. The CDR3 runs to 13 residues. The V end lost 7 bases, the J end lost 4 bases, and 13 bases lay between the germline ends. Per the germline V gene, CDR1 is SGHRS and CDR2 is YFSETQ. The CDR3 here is CASREQVADTQYF. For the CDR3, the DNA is TGCGCCAGCCGAGAACAAGTAGCAGATACGCAGTATTTT.

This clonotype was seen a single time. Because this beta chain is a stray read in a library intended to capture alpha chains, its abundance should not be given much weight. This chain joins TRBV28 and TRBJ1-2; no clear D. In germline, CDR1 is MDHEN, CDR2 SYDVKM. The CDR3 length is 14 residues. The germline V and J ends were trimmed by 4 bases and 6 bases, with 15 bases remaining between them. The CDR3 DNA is TGTGCCAGCAGTTCAGCTTGGCCACTGGATGGCTACACCTTC. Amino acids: CASSSAWPLDGYTF.